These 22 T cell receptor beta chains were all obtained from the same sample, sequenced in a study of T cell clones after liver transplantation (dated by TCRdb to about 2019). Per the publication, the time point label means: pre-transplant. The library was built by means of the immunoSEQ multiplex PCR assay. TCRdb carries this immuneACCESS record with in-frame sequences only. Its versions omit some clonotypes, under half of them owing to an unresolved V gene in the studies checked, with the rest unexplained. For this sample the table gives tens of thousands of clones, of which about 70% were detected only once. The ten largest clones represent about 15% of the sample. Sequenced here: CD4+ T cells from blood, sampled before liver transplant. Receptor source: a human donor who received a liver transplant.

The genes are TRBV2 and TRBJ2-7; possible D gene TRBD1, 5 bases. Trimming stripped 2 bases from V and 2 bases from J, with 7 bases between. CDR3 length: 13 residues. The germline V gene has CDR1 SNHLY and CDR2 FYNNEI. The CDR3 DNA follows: TGTGCCAGCAGTGAACAGGGAACCTACGAGCAGTACTTC. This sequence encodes CASSEQGTYEQYF.

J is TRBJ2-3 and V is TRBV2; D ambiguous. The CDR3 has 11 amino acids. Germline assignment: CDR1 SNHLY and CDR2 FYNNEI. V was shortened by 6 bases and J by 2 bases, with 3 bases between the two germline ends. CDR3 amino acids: CASSITDTQYF. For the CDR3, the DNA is TGTGCCAGCAGCATCACAGATACGCAGTATTTT.

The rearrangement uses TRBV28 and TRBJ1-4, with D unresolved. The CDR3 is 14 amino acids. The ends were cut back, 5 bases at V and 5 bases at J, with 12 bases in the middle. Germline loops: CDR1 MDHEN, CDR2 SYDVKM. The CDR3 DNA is TGTGCCAGCAGTACCAAGATTAGAAATGAAAAACTGTTTTTT. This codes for CASSTKIRNEKLFF.

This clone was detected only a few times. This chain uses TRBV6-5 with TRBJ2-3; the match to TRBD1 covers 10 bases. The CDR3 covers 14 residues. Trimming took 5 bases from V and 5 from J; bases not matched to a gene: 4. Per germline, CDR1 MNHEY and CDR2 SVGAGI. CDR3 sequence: CASSQGQGIDTQYF. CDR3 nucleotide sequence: TGTGCCAGCAGTCAGGGACAGGGGATAGATACGCAGTATTTT.

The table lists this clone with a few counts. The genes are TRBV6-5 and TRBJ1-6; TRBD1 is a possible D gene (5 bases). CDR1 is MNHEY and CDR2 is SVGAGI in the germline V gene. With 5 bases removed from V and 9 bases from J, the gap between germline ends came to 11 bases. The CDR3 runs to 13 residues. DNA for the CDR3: TGTGCCAGCAGTCCCGCGGGGGGTTCACCCCTCCACTTT. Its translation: CASSPAGGSPLHF.

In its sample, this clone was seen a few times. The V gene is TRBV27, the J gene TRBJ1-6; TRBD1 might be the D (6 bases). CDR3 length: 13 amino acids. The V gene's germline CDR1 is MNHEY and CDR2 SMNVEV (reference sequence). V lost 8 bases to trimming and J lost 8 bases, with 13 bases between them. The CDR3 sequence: CASGRQADSPLHF. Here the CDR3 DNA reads TGTGCCAGCGGGAGACAGGCCGATTCACCCCTCCACTTT.

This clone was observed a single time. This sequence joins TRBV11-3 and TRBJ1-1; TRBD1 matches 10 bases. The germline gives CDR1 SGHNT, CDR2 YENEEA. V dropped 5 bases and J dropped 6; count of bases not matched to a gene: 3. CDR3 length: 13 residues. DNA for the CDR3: TGTGCCAGCAGCACGGGACAGGGGCCTGAAGCTTTCTTT. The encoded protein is CASSTGQGPEAFF.

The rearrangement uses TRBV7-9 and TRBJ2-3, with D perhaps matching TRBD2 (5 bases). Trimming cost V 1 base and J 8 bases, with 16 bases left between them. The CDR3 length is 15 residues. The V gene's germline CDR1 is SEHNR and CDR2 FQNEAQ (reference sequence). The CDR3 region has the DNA TGTGCCAGCAGCTTAGTGAGGGCTCGATTCGGTACGCAGTATTTT. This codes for CASSLVRARFGTQYF.

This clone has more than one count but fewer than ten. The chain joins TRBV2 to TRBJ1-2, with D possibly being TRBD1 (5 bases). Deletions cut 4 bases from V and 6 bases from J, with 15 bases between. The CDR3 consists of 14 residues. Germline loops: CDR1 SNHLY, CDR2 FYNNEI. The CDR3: CASSGVGRGDGYTF. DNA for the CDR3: TGTGCCAGCAGTGGAGTCGGGAGGGGAGATGGCTACACCTTC.

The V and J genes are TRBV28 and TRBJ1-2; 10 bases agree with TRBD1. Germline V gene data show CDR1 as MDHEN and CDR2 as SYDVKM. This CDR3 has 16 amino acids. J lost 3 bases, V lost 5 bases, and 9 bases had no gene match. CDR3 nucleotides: TGTGCCAGCAGTACGACGCGGACAGGGGGTGACTATGGCTACACCTTC. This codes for CASSTTRTGGDYGYTF.

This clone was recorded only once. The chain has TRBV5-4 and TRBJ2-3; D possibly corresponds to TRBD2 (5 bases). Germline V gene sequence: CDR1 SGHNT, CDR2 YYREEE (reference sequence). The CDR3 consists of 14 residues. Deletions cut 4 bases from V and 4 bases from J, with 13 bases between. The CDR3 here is CASSEATTPDTQYF. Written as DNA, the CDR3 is TGTGCCAGCAGCGAGGCGACTACACCAGATACGCAGTATTTT.

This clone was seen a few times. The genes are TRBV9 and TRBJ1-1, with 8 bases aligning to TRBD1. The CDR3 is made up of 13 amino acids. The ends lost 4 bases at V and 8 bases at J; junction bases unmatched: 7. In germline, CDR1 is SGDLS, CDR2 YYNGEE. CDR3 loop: CASSLSTGAEAFF. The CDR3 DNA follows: TGTGCCAGCAGCCTCTCGACAGGGGCAGAAGCTTTCTTT.

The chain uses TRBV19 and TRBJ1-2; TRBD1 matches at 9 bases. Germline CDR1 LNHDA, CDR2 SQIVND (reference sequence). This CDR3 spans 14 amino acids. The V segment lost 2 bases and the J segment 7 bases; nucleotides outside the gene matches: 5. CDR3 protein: CASSISGQGSGYTF. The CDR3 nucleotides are TGTGCCAGTAGTATATCGGGACAGGGATCTGGCTACACCTTC.

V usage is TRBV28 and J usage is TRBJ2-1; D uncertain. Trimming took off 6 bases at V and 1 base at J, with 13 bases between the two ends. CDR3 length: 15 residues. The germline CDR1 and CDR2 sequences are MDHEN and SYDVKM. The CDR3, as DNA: TGTGCCAGCAGCAAGCAGGCAGGATCCTACAATGAGCAGTTCTTC. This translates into CASSKQAGSYNEQFF.

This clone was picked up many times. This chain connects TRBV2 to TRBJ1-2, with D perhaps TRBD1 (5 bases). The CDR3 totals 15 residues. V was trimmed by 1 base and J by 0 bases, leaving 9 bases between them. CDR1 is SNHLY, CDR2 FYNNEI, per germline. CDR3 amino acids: CASSEVGAPNYGYTF. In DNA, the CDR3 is TGTGCCAGCAGTGAAGTAGGGGCTCCTAACTATGGCTACACCTTC.

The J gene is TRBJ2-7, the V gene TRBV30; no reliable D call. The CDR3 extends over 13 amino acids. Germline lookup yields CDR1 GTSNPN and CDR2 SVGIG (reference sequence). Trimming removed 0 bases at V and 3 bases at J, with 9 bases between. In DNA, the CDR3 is TGTGCCTGGAGTGTAAGCTTCGGCTACGAGCAGTACTTC. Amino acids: CAWSVSFGYEQYF.

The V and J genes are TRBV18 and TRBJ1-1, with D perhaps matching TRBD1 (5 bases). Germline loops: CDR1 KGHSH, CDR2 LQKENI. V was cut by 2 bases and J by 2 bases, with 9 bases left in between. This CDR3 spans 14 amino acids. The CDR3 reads CASSPGGGNTEAFF. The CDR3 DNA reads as TGTGCCAGCTCACCAGGGGGGGGAAACACTGAAGCTTTCTTT.

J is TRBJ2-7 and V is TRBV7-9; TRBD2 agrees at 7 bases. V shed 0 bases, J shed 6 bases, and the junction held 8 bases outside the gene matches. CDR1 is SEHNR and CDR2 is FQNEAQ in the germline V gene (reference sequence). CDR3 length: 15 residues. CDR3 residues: CASSLADRGGVEQYF. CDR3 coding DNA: TGTGCCAGCAGCTTAGCGGATCGGGGAGGGGTCGAGCAGTACTTC.

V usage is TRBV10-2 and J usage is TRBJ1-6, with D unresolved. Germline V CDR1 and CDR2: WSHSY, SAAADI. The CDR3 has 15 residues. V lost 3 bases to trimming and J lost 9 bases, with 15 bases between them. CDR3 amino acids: CASSDGPVWSSPLHF. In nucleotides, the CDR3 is TGCGCCAGCAGTGATGGTCCAGTCTGGAGTTCACCCCTCCACTTT.

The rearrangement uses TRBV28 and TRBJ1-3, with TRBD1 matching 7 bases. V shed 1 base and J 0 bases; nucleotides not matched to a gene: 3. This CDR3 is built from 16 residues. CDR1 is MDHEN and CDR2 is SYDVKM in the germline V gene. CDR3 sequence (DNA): TGTGCCAGCAGTTTATCAGGGGGTAGCTCTGGAAACACCATATATTTT. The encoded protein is CASSLSGGSSGNTIYF.

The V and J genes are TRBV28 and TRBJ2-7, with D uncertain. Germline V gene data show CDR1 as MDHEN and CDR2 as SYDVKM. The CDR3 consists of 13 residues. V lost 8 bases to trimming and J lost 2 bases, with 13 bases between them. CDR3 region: CASCLNGPYEQYF. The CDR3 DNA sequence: TGTGCCAGCTGCCTTAATGGCCCCTACGAGCAGTACTTC. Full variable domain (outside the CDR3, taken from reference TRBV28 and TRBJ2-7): DVKVTQSSRYLVKRTGEKVFLECVQDMDHENMFWYRQDPGLGLRLIYFSYDVKMKEKGDIPEGYSVSREKKERFSLILESASTNQTSMYLCASCLNGPYEQYFGPGTRLTVT.

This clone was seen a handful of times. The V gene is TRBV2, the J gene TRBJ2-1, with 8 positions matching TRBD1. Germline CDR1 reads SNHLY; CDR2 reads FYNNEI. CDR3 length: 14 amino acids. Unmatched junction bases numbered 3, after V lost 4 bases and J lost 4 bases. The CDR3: CASSARTGYNEQFF. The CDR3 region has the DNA TGTGCCAGCAGTGCTAGGACAGGGTACAATGAGCAGTTCTTC.